Below, 7 T cell receptor beta chains from the same sample are listed, as sequenced in a study of OX40 agonist ivuxolimab in advanced cancers. The assay was immunoSEQ multiplex PCR, and TCRdb's table has in-frame clones only and misses some. The sample carries over 40,000 clones, 80% recorded once. This sample comprised CD4+ or CD8+ T cells sorted from blood, obtained in a trial of the OX40 agonist ivuxolimab. These receptor sequences come from an adult with an advanced solid tumor such as melanoma, head and neck, liver or kidney cancer.

CDR3 residues: CASSLGGGNEQFF. CDR3 nucleotides: TGTGCCAGCAGCTTAGGTGGTGGCAATGAGCAGTTCTTC. V is TRBV11-2 and J is TRBJ2-1; unclear D gene. The germline V gene has CDR1 SGHAT and CDR2 FQNNGV. This CDR3 is 13 amino acids long. V shed 1 base and J shed 6 bases, with 7 bases lying between them.

J is TRBJ2-5 and V is TRBV9; D could derive from TRBD1 or TRBD2 (5 bases each). The CDR3 runs 15 residues. Germline CDR1 reads SGDLS; CDR2 reads YYNGEE. Trimming removed 0 bases at V and 6 bases at J, with 15 bases between. CDR3: CASSVEEGIAKTQYF. The CDR3 DNA sequence: TGTGCCAGCAGCGTAGAAGAGGGGATCGCGAAGACCCAGTACTTC.

The chain has TRBV19 and TRBJ1-1, with D possibly TRBD1 on 5 matching bases. The CDR3 is 15 amino acids. V lost 3 bases and J lost 0, with 11 bases in between. CDR1 and CDR2 (germline): LNHDA, SQIVND (reference sequence). The CDR3 spells CASSMGLAMNTEAFF. Written as DNA, the CDR3 is TGTGCCAGTAGTATGGGGCTGGCGATGAACACTGAAGCTTTCTTT.

The chain is built from TRBV19 and TRBJ1-6; D possibly corresponds to TRBD1 (6 bases). Germline values: CDR1 LNHDA, CDR2 SQIVND (reference sequence). The CDR3 is made up of 17 amino acids. V lost 5 bases and J lost 0, with 14 bases in between. The CDR3 protein is CASSAPGQLSYNSPLHF. The CDR3, as DNA: TGTGCCAGTAGTGCACCGGGACAACTCTCCTATAATTCACCCCTCCACTTT.

This clone was observed a handful of times. The CDR3 DNA is TGTGCCAGCAGCGGGAAAAACAGGGGGGCTAATGAAAAACTGTTTTTT. It is translated as CASSGKNRGANEKLFF. This rearrangement joins TRBV4-2 to TRBJ1-4, with 8 bases aligning to TRBD1. Germline CDR1 reads LGHNA; CDR2 reads YNFKEQ. J gave up 3 bases and V 5 bases, and 8 bases lay outside the gene matches. CDR3 length: 16 amino acids.

The chain joins TRBV30 to TRBJ1-3, with D unclear. CDR3 length: 12 residues. Trimming cost V 2 bases and J 2 bases, with 4 bases left between them. Germline V gives CDR1 GTSNPN, CDR2 SVGIG (reference sequence). As DNA, the CDR3 is TGTGCCTGGAGTCGTGCTGGAAACACCATATATTTT. It codes for CAWSRAGNTIYF. The full variable domain, with the rest looked up from reference TRBV30 and TRBJ1-3, is SQTIHQWPATLVQPVGSPLSLECTVEGTSNPNLYWYRQAAGRGLQLLFYSVGIGQISSEVPQNLSASRPQDRQFILSSKKLLLSDSGFYLCAWSRAGNTIYFGEGSWLTVV.

V is TRBV29-1 and J is TRBJ2-7; D remains ambiguous. The CDR3 extends over 15 amino acids. Germline values: CDR1 SQVTM, CDR2 ANQGSEA. V was shortened by 4 bases and J by 0 bases, with 16 bases between the two germline ends. The CDR3 coding sequence is TGCAGCGTTGTGGCCCAGCAGCCGAGCTCCTACGAGCAGTACTTC. Encoded protein: CSVVAQQPSSYEQYF.